This TCR beta chain was identified in a study of blood T cell repertoires in COVID-19. Turning to the study itself: Sources were T cells, B-cell-depleted T cells, or PBMCs; the material itself was cDNA or gDNA.

Here immunoSEQ multiplex PCR was the method, and the copy in TCRdb shows in-frame clones only, minus some. The data hold around 200,000 clones, with roughly 90% observed a single time. This CDR3 region has 15 residues. J gave up 1 base and V 0 bases, and 2 bases lay outside the gene matches. The germline gives CDR1 SGDLS, CDR2 YYNGEE. Categorization into cohorts depended on clinical history that participants reported. Cohort 3 recovery required two negative PCRs, clearance, or symptom resolution. This receptor was identified in a woman aged 18-30 years who had recovered from COVID-19. The V and J genes are TRBV9 and TRBJ2-3, with TRBD2 identical over 7 bases. The specimen sequenced was PBMCs or T cells enriched from blood (not recorded which). The CDR3: CASSVEGLRTDTQYF. The CDR3 DNA reads as TGTGCCAGCAGCGTAGAGGGACTACGCACAGATACGCAGTATTTT.